This is a list of T cell receptor beta chains from one sample in a study of blood T cell dynamics during melanoma immunotherapy. Method: immunoSEQ multiplex PCR; TCRdb's copy keeps in-frame clones and lacks some. The data hold fewer than 16,000 clones, with roughly 84% observed a single time. Source: blood, taken from a patient treated with checkpoint blockade. These receptors originate from a human donor with melanoma. CDR3s include the opening cysteine and the closing phenylalanine or tryptophan. The order of the fields is J gene, D gene, CDR3 length, clone size, V gene, CDR3 protein, CDR3 DNA. A D gene is named only where the DNA matches it firmly. Clone size is stated in some rows and not others, as once, few, many or a class when expanded.

j_call: TRBJ1-1; d_call: NA; cdr3_length: 12; clone_size: NA; v_call: TRBV29-1; cdr3_aa: CSVQGWSTEAFF; cdr3_nt: TGCAGCGTTCAGGGTTGGAGCACTGAAGCTTTCTTT
j_call: TRBJ2-7; d_call: NA; cdr3_length: 15; clone_size: NA; v_call: TRBV19; cdr3_aa: CASSMSLSSSYEQYF; cdr3_nt: TGTGCCAGTAGTATGTCCCTGAGTTCCTCCTACGAGCAGTACTTC
j_call: TRBJ1-1; d_call: TRBD1; cdr3_length: 14; clone_size: few; v_call: TRBV7-9; cdr3_aa: CASSLAETGVFVFF; cdr3_nt: TGTGCCAGCAGCTTAGCGGAGACAGGGGTTTTTGTTTTCTTT
j_call: TRBJ2-1; d_call: TRBD1; cdr3_length: 15; clone_size: NA; v_call: TRBV5-5; cdr3_aa: CASSLQTGFENEQFF; cdr3_nt: TGTGCCAGCAGCCTCCAGACAGGGTTTGAAAATGAGCAGTTCTTC
j_call: TRBJ2-7; d_call: NA; cdr3_length: 15; clone_size: once; v_call: TRBV27; cdr3_aa: CASSPTGFLGYEQYF; cdr3_nt: TGTGCCAGCAGCCCCACAGGGTTTCTGGGGTACGAGCAGTACTTC
j_call: TRBJ1-6; d_call: TRBD1; cdr3_length: 15; clone_size: NA; v_call: TRBV4-1; cdr3_aa: CASSWGQVHNSPLHF; cdr3_nt: TGCGCCAGCAGCTGGGGACAGGTCCATAATTCACCCCTCCACTTT
j_call: TRBJ1-3; d_call: NA; cdr3_length: 15; clone_size: NA; v_call: TRBV6-5; cdr3_aa: CASSYQDTTGNTIYF; cdr3_nt: TGTGCCAGCAGTTACCAGGACACCACCGGAAACACCATATATTTT
j_call: TRBJ2-3; d_call: NA; cdr3_length: 15; clone_size: NA; v_call: TRBV5-4; cdr3_aa: CASSLSGSSTDTQYF; cdr3_nt: TGTGCCAGCAGCTTAAGCGGCTCTAGCACAGATACGCAGTATTTT
j_call: TRBJ2-7; d_call: TRBD1; cdr3_length: 15; clone_size: NA; v_call: TRBV7-9; cdr3_aa: CASSSRDRERGEQYF; cdr3_nt: TGTGCCAGCAGCTCCCGGGACAGGGAGCGTGGGGAGCAGTACTTC
j_call: TRBJ2-3; d_call: NA; cdr3_length: 17; clone_size: NA; v_call: TRBV12-2; cdr3_aa: CASRLVRGALSTDTQYF; cdr3_nt: TGTGCAAGTCGCTTAGTGCGGGGGGCCTTGAGCACAGATACGCAGTATTTT
j_call: TRBJ2-7; d_call: NA; cdr3_length: 15; clone_size: NA; v_call: TRBV4-1; cdr3_aa: CASSPRALGAYEQYF; cdr3_nt: TGCGCCAGCAGCCCCAGGGCTCTCGGGGCCTACGAGCAGTACTTC
j_call: TRBJ1-4; d_call: NA; cdr3_length: 15; clone_size: once; v_call: TRBV5-6; cdr3_aa: CASSSGGTINEKLFF; cdr3_nt: TGTGCCAGCAGCTCGGGGGGGACGATAAATGAAAAACTGTTTTTT
j_call: TRBJ2-1; d_call: TRBD2; cdr3_length: 16; clone_size: NA; v_call: TRBV9; cdr3_aa: CASSVNPSGDYNEQFF; cdr3_nt: TGTGCCAGCAGCGTCAACCCTAGCGGGGATTACAATGAGCAGTTCTTC
j_call: TRBJ2-5; d_call: TRBD1; cdr3_length: 14; clone_size: NA; v_call: TRBV5-1; cdr3_aa: CASSTWDSQETQYF; cdr3_nt: TGCGCCAGCAGCACCTGGGACAGCCAAGAGACCCAGTACTTC
j_call: TRBJ1-1; d_call: NA; cdr3_length: 16; clone_size: NA; v_call: TRBV9; cdr3_aa: CASSTTQQLGVTEAFF; cdr3_nt: TGTGCCAGCAGCACGACTCAACAACTAGGGGTTACTGAAGCTTTCTTT
j_call: TRBJ2-7; d_call: TRBD2; cdr3_length: 15; clone_size: NA; v_call: TRBV6-5; cdr3_aa: CASSPSGGDSYEQYF; cdr3_nt: TGTGCCAGCAGTCCGAGCGGGGGAGATTCCTACGAGCAGTACTTC
j_call: TRBJ2-1; d_call: NA; cdr3_length: 15; clone_size: NA; v_call: TRBV6-5; cdr3_aa: CASRLEVSLVNEQFF; cdr3_nt: TGTGCCAGCAGATTGGAGGTGTCTCTTGTCAATGAGCAGTTCTTC
j_call: TRBJ2-7; d_call: TRBD2; cdr3_length: 15; clone_size: NA; v_call: TRBV2; cdr3_aa: CASSDWTSGGYEQYF; cdr3_nt: TGTGCCAGCAGTGATTGGACTAGCGGGGGCTACGAGCAGTACTTC
j_call: TRBJ1-5; d_call: NA; cdr3_length: 15; clone_size: NA; v_call: TRBV7-6; cdr3_aa: CASSLAWPPIGPQHF; cdr3_nt: TGTGCCAGCAGCTTAGCTTGGCCCCCAATTGGGCCCCAGCATTTT
j_call: TRBJ2-1; d_call: NA; cdr3_length: 12; clone_size: NA; v_call: TRBV14; cdr3_aa: CASSGGGYEQFF; cdr3_nt: TGTGCCAGCAGCGGTGGGGGGTATGAGCAGTTCTTC
j_call: TRBJ2-3; d_call: NA; cdr3_length: 13; clone_size: NA; v_call: TRBV5-1; cdr3_aa: CASRAGYTDTQYF; cdr3_nt: TGCGCCAGCAGGGCAGGGTACACAGATACGCAGTATTTT
j_call: TRBJ2-3; d_call: TRBD1; cdr3_length: 16; clone_size: NA; v_call: TRBV7-8; cdr3_aa: CASSNRGQSSTDTQYF; cdr3_nt: TGTGCCAGCAGTAATAGGGGACAGTCTAGCACAGATACGCAGTATTTT
j_call: TRBJ1-3; d_call: TRBD1; cdr3_length: 18; clone_size: once; v_call: TRBV25-1; cdr3_aa: CASSDQLDRRNSGNTIYF; cdr3_nt: TGTGCCAGCAGTGACCAGTTGGACAGGCGAAACTCTGGAAACACCATATATTTT
j_call: TRBJ2-5; d_call: TRBD2; cdr3_length: 16; clone_size: once; v_call: TRBV7-6; cdr3_aa: CASSLAGAGGPETQYF; cdr3_nt: TGTGCCAGCAGCTTAGCGGGAGCGGGGGGGCCTGAGACCCAGTACTTC
j_call: TRBJ2-7; d_call: NA; cdr3_length: 12; clone_size: NA; v_call: TRBV10-3; cdr3_aa: CAISRTVYEQYF; cdr3_nt: TGTGCCATCAGTAGAACAGTTTACGAGCAGTACTTC
j_call: TRBJ1-5; d_call: NA; cdr3_length: 13; clone_size: few; v_call: TRBV30; cdr3_aa: CAWRERSNQPQHF; cdr3_nt: TGTGCCTGGAGAGAGAGGAGCAATCAGCCCCAGCATTTT
j_call: TRBJ2-5; d_call: NA; cdr3_length: 16; clone_size: NA; v_call: TRBV9; cdr3_aa: CASSVRRDERRETQYF; cdr3_nt: TGTGCCAGCAGCGTACGTCGGGATGAACGTCGAGAGACCCAGTACTTC